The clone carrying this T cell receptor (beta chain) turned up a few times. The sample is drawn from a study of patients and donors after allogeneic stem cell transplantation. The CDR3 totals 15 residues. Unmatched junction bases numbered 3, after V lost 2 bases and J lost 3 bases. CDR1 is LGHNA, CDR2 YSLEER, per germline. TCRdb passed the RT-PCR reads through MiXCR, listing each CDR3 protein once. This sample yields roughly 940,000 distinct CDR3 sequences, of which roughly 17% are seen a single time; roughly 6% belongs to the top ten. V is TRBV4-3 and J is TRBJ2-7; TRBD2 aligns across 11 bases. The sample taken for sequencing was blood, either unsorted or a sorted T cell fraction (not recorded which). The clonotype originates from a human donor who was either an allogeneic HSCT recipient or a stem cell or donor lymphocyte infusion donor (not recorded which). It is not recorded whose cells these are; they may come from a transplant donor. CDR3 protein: CASSQTTSGVYEQYF. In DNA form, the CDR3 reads TGCGCCAGCAGCCAAACGACTAGCGGGGTCTACGAGCAGTACTTC.